These 6 T cell receptor beta chains came from one sample sequenced in a study of T cell responses to AZD1222 COVID-19 vaccine. Assay: immunoSEQ multiplex PCR; the TCRdb copy retains only in-frame clones and omits some. The data hold 80,000 to 90,000 clones, with roughly 89% observed a single time. The specimen comprised peripheral blood, sampled on day 0 of AZD1222 vaccination. These receptors were obtained from an adult in good health.

The chain couples TRBV28 to TRBJ1-4; D is unclear. There are 11 residues in the CDR3. Trimming left V 6 bases short and J 5 bases short, with 4 bases between. Germline assignment: CDR1 MDHEN and CDR2 SYDVKM. The CDR3 DNA sequence: TGTGCCAGCAGAGAGAATGAAAAACTGTTTTTT. This codes for CASRENEKLFF. The full variable domain, in which reference TRBV28 and TRBJ1-4 provide the parts outside the CDR3, is DVKVTQSSRYLVKRTGEKVFLECVQDMDHENMFWYRQDPGLGLRLIYFSYDVKMKEKGDIPEGYSVSREKKERFSLILESASTNQTSMYLCASRENEKLFFGSGTQLSVL.

The gene calls are TRBV3-1 (or the pseudogene TRBV3-2) and TRBJ1-4; D is unresolved. Trimming took off 1 base at V and 5 bases at J, with 11 bases between the two ends. Germline CDR1 is LGHDT and CDR2 is YNNKEL (reference sequence). The CDR3 spans 15 residues. The CDR3 DNA is TGTGCCAGCAGCCAAGTTCAGTTAACAAATGAAAAACTGTTTTTT. Protein: CASSQVQLTNEKLFF.

V and J are TRBV13 and TRBJ2-7; D possibly corresponds to TRBD2 (6 bases). This CDR3 has 13 amino acids. V was cut by 5 bases and J by 4 bases, with 12 bases left in between. Per germline, CDR1 PRHDT and CDR2 FYEKMQ (reference sequence). This CDR3 is CASSPFRGYEQYF. The CDR3 DNA sequence: TGTGCCAGCAGCCCCTTCCGGGGGTACGAGCAGTACTTC.

J is TRBJ2-7 and V is TRBV7-2; D may be TRBD2 (6 bases). The V end lost 1 base, the J end lost 2 bases, and 12 bases lay between the germline ends. In germline, CDR1 is SGHTA, CDR2 FQGNSA. CDR3 length: 15 residues. In DNA, the CDR3 is TGTGCCAGCAGCTTAGATAGGCTAGCGCCCTACGAGCAGTACTTC. This sequence encodes CASSLDRLAPYEQYF. The entire variable domain, with the rest obtained from reference TRBV7-2 and TRBJ2-7, is as follows: GAGVSQSPSNKVTEKGKDVELRCDPISGHTALYWYRQSLGQGLEFLIYFQGNSAPDKSGLPSDRFSAERTGGSVSTLTIQRTQQEDSAVYLCASSLDRLAPYEQYFGPGTRLTVT.

This chain uses TRBV5-5 with TRBJ1-5, with D perhaps TRBD1 (5 bases). The germline V gene has CDR1 SGHKS and CDR2 YYEKEE (reference sequence). The CDR3 loop spans 13 amino acids. V gave up 0 bases and J gave up 6 bases, with 7 bases separating them. CDR3 coding DNA: TGTGCCAGCAGCTTGGACGGGACTCAGCCCCAGCATTTT. Amino acid sequence: CASSLDGTQPQHF.

V gene TRBV7-2 combines with J gene TRBJ1-5, with a tentative D call TRBD1 (5 bases). The CDR3 consists of 16 residues. Germline lookup yields CDR1 SGHTA and CDR2 FQGNSA. V was trimmed by 3 bases and J by 6 bases, leaving 18 bases between them. The CDR3 reads CASSFRGGVATQPQHF. The CDR3 nucleotides are TGTGCCAGCAGCTTTAGGGGTGGGGTGGCAACTCAGCCCCAGCATTTT.